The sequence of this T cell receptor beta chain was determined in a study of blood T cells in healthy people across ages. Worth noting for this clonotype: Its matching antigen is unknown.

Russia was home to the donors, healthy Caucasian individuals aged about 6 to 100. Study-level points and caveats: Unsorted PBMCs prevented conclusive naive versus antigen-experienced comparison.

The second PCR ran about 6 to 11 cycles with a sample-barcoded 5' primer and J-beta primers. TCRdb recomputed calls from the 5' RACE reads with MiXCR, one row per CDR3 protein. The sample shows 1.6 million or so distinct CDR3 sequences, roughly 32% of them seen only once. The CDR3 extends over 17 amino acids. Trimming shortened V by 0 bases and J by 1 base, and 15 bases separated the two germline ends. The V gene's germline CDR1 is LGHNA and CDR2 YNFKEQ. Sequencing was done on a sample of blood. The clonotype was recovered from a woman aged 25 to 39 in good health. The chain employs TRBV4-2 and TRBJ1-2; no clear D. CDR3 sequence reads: CASSQDTAGGGNYGYTF. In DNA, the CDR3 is TGTGCCAGCAGCCAAGATACTGCGGGCGGTGGTAACTATGGCTACACCTTC.